The present TCR beta chain was sequenced within a study of Graves' ophthalmopathy and Graves' hyperthyroidism. Transcripts of RNA were the source for amplifying TCR beta CDR3 regions. The library came from an HTBI-primed first-round RT-PCR and a second-round multiplex PCR. TCRdb redid the calling of the multiplex PCR reads with MiXCR, one entry per CDR3 protein. The sample has approximately 500,000 distinct CDR3 sequences, roughly 14% seen once. After removal of 11 bases from V and 0 bases from J, the junction contained 12 bases not matched to a gene. Germline lookup yields CDR1 SNHLY and CDR2 FYNNEI. The CDR3 covers 15 residues.

The clonotype comes from a woman under 40 with Graves' ophthalmopathy. Sequencing was performed on blood. The chain links TRBV2 to TRBJ1-1; TRBD1 aligns across 7 bases. The CDR3 region has the DNA TGTGCCGGCACCCGACAGGGCCAAATGAACACTGAAGCTTTCTTT. This sequence encodes CAGTRQGQMNTEAFF. The full variable domain, with the rest looked up from reference TRBV2 and TRBJ1-1, is EPEVTQTPSHQVTQMGQEVILRCVPISNHLYFYWYRQILGQKVEFLVSFYNNEISEKSEIFDDQFSVERPDGSNFTLKIRSTKLEDSAMYFCAGTRQGQMNTEAFFGQGTRLTVV.